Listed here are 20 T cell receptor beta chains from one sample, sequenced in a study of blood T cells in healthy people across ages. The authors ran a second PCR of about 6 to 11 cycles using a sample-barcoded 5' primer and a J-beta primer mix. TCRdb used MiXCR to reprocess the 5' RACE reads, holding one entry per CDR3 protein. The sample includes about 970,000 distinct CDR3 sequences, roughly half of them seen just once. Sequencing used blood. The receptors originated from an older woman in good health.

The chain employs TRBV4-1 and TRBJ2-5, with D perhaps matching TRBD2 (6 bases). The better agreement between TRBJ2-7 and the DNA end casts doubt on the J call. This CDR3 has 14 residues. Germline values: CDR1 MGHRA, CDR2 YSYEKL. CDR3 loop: CASSQGTTTYEQYF. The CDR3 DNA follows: TGCGCCAGCAGCCAAGGGACTACAACCTACGAGCAGTACTTC.

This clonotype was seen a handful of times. Written as DNA, the CDR3 is TGTGCCAGCAGCCGCTGGGACCAGGGCCAAGAGACCCAGTACTTC. Amino acids: CASSRWDQGQETQYF. The V call is TRBV7-9, the J call TRBJ2-5; D tentatively reads TRBD1 or TRBD2 (5 bases each). Trimming cost V 5 bases and J 1 base, with 14 bases left between them. The CDR3 totals 15 residues. In germline, CDR1 is SEHNR, CDR2 FQNEAQ (reference sequence). Full variable domain (outside the CDR3, taken from reference TRBV7-9 and TRBJ2-5): DTGVSQNPRHKITKRGQNVTFRCDPISEHNRLYWYRQTLGQGPEFLTYFQNEAQLEKSRLLSDRFSAERPKGSFSTLEIQRTEQGDSAMYLCASSRWDQGQETQYFGPGTRLLVL.

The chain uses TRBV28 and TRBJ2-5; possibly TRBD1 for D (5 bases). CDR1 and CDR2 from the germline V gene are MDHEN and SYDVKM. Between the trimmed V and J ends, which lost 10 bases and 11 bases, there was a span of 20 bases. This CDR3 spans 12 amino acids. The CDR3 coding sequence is TGTGCCATCCAAGGGGTAGTCAGTGAGCAGTACTTC. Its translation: CAIQGVVSEQYF.

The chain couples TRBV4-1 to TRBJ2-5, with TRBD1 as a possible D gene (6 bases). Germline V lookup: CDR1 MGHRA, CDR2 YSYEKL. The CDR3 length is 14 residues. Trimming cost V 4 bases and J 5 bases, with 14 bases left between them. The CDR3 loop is CASSPYRVGETQYF. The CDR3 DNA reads TGCGCCAGCAGCCCCTACAGGGTCGGGGAGACCCAGTACTTC.

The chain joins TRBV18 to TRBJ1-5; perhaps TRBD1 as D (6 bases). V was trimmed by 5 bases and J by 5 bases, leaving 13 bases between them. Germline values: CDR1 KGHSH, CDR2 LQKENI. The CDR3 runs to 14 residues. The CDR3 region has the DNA TGTGCCAGCTCAACAGGGTTGGGGGATCAGCCCCAGCATTTT. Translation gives CASSTGLGDQPQHF. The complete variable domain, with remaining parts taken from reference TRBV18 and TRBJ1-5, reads NAGVMQNPRHLVRRRGQEARLRCSPMKGHSHVYWYRQLPEEGLKFMVYLQKENIIDESGMPKERFSAEFPKEGPSILRIQQVVRGDSAAYFCASSTGLGDQPQHFGDGTRLSIL.

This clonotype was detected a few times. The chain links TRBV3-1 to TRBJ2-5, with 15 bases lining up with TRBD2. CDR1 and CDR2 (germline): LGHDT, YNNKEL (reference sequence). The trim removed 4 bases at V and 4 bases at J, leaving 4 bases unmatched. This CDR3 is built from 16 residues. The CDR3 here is CASSPGLAGGRETQYF. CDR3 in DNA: TGTGCCAGCAGCCCAGGACTAGCGGGAGGGAGAGAGACCCAGTACTTC.

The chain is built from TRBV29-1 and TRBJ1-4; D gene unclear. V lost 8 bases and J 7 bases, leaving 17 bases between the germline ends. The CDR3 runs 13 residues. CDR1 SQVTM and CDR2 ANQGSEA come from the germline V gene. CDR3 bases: TGCAGCTCCGCGGACCTTGGGTCTGAAAAACTGTTTTTT. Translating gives CSSADLGSEKLFF.

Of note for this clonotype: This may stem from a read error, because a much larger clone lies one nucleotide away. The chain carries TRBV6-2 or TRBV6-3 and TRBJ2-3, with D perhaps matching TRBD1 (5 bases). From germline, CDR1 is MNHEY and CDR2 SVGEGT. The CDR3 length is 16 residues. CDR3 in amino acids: CASSYGPADSTGTQYF. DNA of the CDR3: TGTGCCAGCAGTTATGGGCCGGCTGACTCCACAGGTACGCAGTATTTT.

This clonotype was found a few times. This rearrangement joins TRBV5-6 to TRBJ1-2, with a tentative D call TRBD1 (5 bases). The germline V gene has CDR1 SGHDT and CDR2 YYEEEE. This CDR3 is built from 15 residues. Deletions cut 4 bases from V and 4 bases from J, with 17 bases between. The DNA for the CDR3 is TGTGCCAGCAGCCCCGACAGAAAGAGGTCCTATGGCTACACCTTC. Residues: CASSPDRKRSYGYTF. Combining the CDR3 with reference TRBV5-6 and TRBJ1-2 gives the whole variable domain DAGVTQSPTHLIKTRGQQVTLRCSPKSGHDTVSWYQQALGQGPQFIFQYYEEEERQRGNFPDRFSGHQFPNYSSELNVNALLLGDSALYLCASSPDRKRSYGYTFGSGTRLTVV.

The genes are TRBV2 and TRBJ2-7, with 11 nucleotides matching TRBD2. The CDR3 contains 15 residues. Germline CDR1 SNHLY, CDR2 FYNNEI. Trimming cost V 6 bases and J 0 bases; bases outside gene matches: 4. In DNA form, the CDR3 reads TGTGCCAGCAGCCGTCTAGCGGGAGGCTCCTACGAGCAGTACTTC. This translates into CASSRLAGGSYEQYF. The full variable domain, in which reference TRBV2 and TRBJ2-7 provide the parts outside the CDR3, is EPEVTQTPSHQVTQMGQEVILRCVPISNHLYFYWYRQILGQKVEFLVSFYNNEISEKSEIFDDQFSVERPDGSNFTLKIRSTKLEDSAMYFCASSRLAGGSYEQYFGPGTRLTVT.

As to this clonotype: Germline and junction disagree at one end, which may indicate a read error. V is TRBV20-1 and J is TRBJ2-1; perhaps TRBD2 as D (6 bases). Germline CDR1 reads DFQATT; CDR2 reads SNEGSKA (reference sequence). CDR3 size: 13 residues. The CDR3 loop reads CSARGGTYSEQFF. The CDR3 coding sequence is TGCAGTGCAAGAGGCGGGACCTATTCAGAGCAGTTCTTC.

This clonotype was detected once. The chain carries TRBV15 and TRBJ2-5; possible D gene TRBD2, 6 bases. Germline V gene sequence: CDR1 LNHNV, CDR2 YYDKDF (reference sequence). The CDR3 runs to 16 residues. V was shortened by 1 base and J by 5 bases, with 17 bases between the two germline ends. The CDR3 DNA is TGTGCCACCAGCAGAGGGAGGGTAGGGCTCGAGGAGACCCAGTACTTC. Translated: CATSRGRVGLEETQYF.

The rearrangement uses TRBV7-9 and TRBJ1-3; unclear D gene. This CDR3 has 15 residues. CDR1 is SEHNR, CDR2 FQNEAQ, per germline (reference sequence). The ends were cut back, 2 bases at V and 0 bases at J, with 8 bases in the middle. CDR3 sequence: CASSLMAASGNTIYF. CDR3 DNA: TGTGCCAGCAGCTTAATGGCCGCCTCTGGAAACACCATATATTTT.

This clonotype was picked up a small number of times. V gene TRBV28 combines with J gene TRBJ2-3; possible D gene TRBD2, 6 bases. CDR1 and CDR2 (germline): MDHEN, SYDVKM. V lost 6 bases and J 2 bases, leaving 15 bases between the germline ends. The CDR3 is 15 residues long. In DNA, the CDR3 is TGTGCCAGCAGCCCGGGTGCGGGATCCACAGATACGCAGTATTTT. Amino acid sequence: CASSPGAGSTDTQYF.

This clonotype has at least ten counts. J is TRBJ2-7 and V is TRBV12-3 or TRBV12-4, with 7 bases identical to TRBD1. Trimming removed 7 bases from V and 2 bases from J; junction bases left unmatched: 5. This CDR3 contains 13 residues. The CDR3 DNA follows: TGTGCCAGCACGAGGGACAGTACCTACGAGCAGTACTTC. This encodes CASTRDSTYEQYF.

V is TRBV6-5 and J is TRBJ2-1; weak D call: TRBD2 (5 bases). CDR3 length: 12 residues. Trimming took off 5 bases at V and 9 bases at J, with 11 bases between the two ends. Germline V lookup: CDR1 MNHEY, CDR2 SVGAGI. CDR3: CASSRSGSEQFF. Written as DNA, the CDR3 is TGTGCCAGCAGTCGTAGTGGGAGTGAGCAGTTCTTC.

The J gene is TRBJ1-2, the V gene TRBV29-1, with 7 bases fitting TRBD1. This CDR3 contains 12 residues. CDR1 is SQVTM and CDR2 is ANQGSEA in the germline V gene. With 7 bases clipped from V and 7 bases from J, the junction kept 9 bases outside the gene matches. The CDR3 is CSGQEGAIGYTF. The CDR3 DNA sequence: TGCAGCGGTCAGGAGGGGGCTATTGGCTACACCTTC.

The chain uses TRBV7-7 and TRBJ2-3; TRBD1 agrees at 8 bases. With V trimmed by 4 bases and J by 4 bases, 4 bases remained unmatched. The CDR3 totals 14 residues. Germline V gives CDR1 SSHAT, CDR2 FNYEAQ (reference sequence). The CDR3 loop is CASSSRGPSDTQYF. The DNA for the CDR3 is TGTGCCAGCAGCTCCAGGGGGCCCTCAGATACGCAGTATTTT.

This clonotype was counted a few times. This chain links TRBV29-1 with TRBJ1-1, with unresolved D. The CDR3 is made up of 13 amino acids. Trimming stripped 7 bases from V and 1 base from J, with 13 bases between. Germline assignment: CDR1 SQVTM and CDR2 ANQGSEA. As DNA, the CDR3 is TGCAGCGCCGCCCCGACCGGGAACACTGAAGCTTTCTTT. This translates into CSAAPTGNTEAFF. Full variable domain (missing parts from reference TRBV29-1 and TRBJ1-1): SAVISQKPSRDICQRGTSLTIQCQVDSQVTMMFWYRQQPGQSLTLIATANQGSEATYESGFVIDKFPISRPNLTFSTLTVSNMSPEDSSIYLCSAAPTGNTEAFFGQGTRLTVV.

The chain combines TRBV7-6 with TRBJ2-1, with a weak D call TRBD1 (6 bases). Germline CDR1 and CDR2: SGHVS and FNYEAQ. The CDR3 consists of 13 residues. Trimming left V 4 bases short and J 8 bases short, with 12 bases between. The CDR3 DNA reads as TGTGCCAGCAGCTCCCCCCCAGGGGATGAGCAGTTCTTC. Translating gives CASSSPPGDEQFF.